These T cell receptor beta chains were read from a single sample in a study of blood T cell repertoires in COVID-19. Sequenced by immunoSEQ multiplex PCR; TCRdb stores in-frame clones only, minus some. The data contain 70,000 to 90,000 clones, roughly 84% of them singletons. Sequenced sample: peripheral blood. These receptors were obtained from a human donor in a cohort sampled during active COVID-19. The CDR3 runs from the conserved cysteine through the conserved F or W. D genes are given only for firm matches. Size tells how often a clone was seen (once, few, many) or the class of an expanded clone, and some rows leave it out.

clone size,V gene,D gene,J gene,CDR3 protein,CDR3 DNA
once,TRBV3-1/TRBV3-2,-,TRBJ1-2,CASSLQGVSNYGYTF,TGTGCCAGCAGCTTACAGGGAGTTTCTAACTATGGCTACACCTTC
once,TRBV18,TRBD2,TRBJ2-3,CASSSQPRTSGGTDTQYF,TGTGCCAGCTCAAGCCAGCCACGGACTAGCGGGGGCACAGATACGCAGTATTTT
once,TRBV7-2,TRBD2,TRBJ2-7,CASSRGMGEGYEQYF,TGTGCCAGCAGTAGGGGCATGGGGGAGGGATACGAGCAGTACTTC
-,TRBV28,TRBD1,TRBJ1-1,CASSLTGAVTEAFF,TGTGCCAGCAGTCTAACAGGGGCAGTCACTGAAGCTTTCTTT
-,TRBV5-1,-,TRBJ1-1,CASSLKARGEAFF,TGCGCCAGCAGCTTGAAAGCTCGAGGTGAAGCTTTCTTT
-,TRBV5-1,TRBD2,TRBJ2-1,CASSRFSGSLNEQFF,TGCGCCAGCAGTCGATTTAGCGGGAGCTTAAATGAGCAGTTCTTC
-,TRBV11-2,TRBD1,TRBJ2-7,CASSSNRDSSYEQYF,TGTGCCAGCAGCTCTAACCGGGACAGCTCCTACGAGCAGTACTTC
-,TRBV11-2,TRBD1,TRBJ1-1,CASSSNPSGQGEAFF,TGTGCCAGCAGCTCGAACCCCTCGGGACAGGGTGAAGCTTTCTTT
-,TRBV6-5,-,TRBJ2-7,CASSYQDGSSYEQYF,TGTGCCAGCAGTTACCAGGACGGGAGCTCCTACGAGCAGTACTTC
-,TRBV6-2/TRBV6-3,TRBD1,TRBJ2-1,CASSDRASYNEQFF,TGTGCCAGCAGTGACAGGGCATCCTACAATGAGCAGTTCTTC
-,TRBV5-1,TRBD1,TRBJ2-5,CASSSTGGWETQYF,TGCGCCAGCAGCTCCACAGGGGGTTGGGAGACCCAGTACTTC
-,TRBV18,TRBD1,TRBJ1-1,CASSLGQGKNTEAFF,TGTGCCAGCTCACTGGGACAGGGGAAAAACACTGAAGCTTTCTTT
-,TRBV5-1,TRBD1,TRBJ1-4,CASSNGQGYEKLFF,TGCGCCAGCAGCAACGGACAGGGGTACGAAAAACTGTTTTTT
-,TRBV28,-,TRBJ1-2,CASSLSGVYGYTF,TGTGCCAGCAGTTTATCAGGGGTCTATGGCTACACCTTC
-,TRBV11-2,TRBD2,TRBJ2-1,CASSLDSGHLYNEQFF,TGTGCCAGCAGCTTAGATAGCGGGCACCTATACAATGAGCAGTTCTTC
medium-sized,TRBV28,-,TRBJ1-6,CASSSGISSYNSPLHF,TGTGCCAGCAGTTCAGGGATCAGCTCCTATAATTCACCCCTCCACTTT
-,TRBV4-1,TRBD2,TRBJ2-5,CASSPRTSGYGETQYF,TGCGCCAGCAGCCCTCGGACTAGCGGGTACGGAGAGACCCAGTACTTC
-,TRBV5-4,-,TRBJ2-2,CASSLPGVPETGELFF,TGTGCCAGCAGCCTCCCCGGAGTACCTGAAACCGGGGAGCTGTTTTTT
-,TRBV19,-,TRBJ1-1,CASSLAFEAFF,TGTGCCAGTAGTTTGGCCTTTGAAGCTTTCTTT
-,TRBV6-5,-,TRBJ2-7,CASRGGNYEQYF,TGTGCCAGCAGAGGCGGAAACTACGAGCAGTACTTC
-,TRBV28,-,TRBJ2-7,CASSSHEGGQWYEQYF,TGTGCCAGCAGTAGTCATGAGGGGGGGCAATGGTACGAGCAGTACTTC
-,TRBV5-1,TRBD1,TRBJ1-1,CASRTQGGTEAFF,TGCGCCAGCAGAACACAGGGGGGCACCGAAGCTTTCTTT
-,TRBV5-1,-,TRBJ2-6,CASSPPRGTSGANVLTF,TGCGCCAGCAGCCCACCGCGGGGAACCTCTGGGGCCAACGTCCTGACTTTC
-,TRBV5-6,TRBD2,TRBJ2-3,CASSLVRGVTDTQYF,TGTGCCAGCAGCTTGGTTCGGGGGGTCACAGATACGCAGTATTTT
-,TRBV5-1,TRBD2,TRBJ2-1,CASSRASGAGGNNEQFF,TGCGCCAGCAGTCGAGCTAGCGGGGCTGGGGGGAACAATGAGCAGTTCTTC
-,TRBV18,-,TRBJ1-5,CASSPTVGNQPQHF,TGTGCCAGCTCACCGACAGTAGGCAATCAGCCCCAGCATTTT
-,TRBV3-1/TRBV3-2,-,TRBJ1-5,CASSHLHQPQHF,TGTGCCAGCAGCCATCTTCATCAGCCCCAGCATTTT
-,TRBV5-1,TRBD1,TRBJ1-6,CASSPDRERSPLHF,TGCGCCAGCAGCCCCGACAGGGAGCGCTCACCCCTCCACTTT
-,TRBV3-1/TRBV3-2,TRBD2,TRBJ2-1,CASSHLAGGGGEQFF,TGTGCCAGCAGCCACTTAGCGGGAGGAGGGGGTGAGCAGTTCTTC